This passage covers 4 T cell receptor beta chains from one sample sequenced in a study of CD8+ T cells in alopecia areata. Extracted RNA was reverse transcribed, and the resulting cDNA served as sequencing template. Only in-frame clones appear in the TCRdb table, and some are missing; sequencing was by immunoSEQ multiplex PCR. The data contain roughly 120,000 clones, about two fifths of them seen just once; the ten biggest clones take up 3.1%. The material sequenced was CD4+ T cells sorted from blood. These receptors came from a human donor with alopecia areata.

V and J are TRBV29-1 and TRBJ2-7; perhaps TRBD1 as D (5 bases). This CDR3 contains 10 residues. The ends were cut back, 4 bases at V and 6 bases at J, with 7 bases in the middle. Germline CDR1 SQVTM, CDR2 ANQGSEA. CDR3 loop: CSVVGAEQYF. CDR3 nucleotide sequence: TGCAGCGTTGTAGGGGCCGAGCAGTACTTC.

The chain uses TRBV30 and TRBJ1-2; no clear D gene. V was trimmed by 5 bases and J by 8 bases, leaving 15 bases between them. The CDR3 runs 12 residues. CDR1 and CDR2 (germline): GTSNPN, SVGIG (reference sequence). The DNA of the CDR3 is TGTGCCTGGGCGAGGGTGGGAAGAGGCTACACCTTC. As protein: CAWARVGRGYTF.

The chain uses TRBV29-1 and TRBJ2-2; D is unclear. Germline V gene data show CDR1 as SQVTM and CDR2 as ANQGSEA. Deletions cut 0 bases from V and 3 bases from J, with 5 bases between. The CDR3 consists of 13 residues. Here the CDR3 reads CSVEDSYTGELFF. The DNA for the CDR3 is TGCAGCGTTGAAGATTCTTACACCGGGGAGCTGTTTTTT.

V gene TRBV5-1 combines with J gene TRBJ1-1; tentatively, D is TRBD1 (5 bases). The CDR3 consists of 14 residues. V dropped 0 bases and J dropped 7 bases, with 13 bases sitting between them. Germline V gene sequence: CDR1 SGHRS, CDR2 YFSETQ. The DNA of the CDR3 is TGCGCCAGCAGCTTGGGTCGGGGACGGGTTGAAGCTTTCTTT. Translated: CASSLGRGRVEAFF.